The 30 T cell receptor beta chains given below trace back to one sample, sequenced in a study of cytomegalovirus exposure and HLA in healthy donors. The table came from immunoSEQ multiplex PCR; TCRdb's copy has only in-frame clones and leaves some out. This sample has 80,000 to 100,000 clones, with roughly 87% found just once. Sequences were obtained from PBMCs. The source is a young woman in good health and CMV-seronegative.

The chain links TRBV27 to TRBJ1-2, with TRBD1 matching 7 bases. Germline V gives CDR1 MNHEY, CDR2 SMNVEV (reference sequence). This CDR3 is built from 14 residues. J was trimmed by 10 bases and V by 6 bases; bases with no gene match: 14. CDR3 nucleotides: TGTGCCAGCAGAAAGGGGTGGCAGGGGGAACCCTACACCTTC. As protein: CASRKGWQGEPYTF.

The CDR3 protein is CASSETGSSGNTIYF. The CDR3 nucleotides read TGTGCCAGCAGCGAAACAGGGTCGTCCGGAAACACCATATATTTT. The chain carries TRBV9 and TRBJ1-3; a weak D match, TRBD1 (6 bases). Between the trimmed V and J ends, which lost 3 bases and 4 bases, there was a span of 14 bases. The CDR3 is made up of 15 amino acids. Germline lookup yields CDR1 SGDLS and CDR2 YYNGEE.

J is TRBJ1-2 and V is TRBV5-1, with 9 bases that match TRBD1. V dropped 4 bases and J dropped 6; count of bases not matched to a gene: 10. Germline V gene lookup returns CDR1 SGHRS and CDR2 YFSETQ. This CDR3 spans 15 amino acids. CDR3 residues: CASSPNPGQGNGYTF. The DNA for the CDR3 is TGCGCCAGCAGCCCGAATCCGGGACAGGGAAATGGCTACACCTTC. The variable domain in full, with the rest retrieved from reference TRBV5-1 and TRBJ1-2, is KAGVTQTPRYLIKTRGQQVTLSCSPISGHRSVSWYQQTPGQGLQFLFEYFSETQRNKGNFPGRFSGRQFSNSRSEMNVSTLELGDSALYLCASSPNPGQGNGYTFGSGTRLTVV.

The V gene is TRBV6-5, the J gene TRBJ1-6; 8 bases are shared with TRBD1. V gave up 6 bases and J gave up 4 bases; unmatched junction bases: 5. The germline V gene encodes CDR1 MNHEY and CDR2 SVGAGI. The length of the CDR3 is 15 residues. In DNA form, the CDR3 reads TGTGCCAGCAGAGATACAGGGGGGTATAATTCACCCCTCCACTTT. It specifies CASRDTGGYNSPLHF.

The chain carries TRBV18 and TRBJ2-7, with 9 bases identical to TRBD1. CDR1 and CDR2 (germline): KGHSH, LQKENI. V was clipped by 6 bases and J by 6 bases; unmatched bases: 12. The CDR3 is 15 amino acids. The CDR3 sequence: CASSSSSGQGGEQYF. The CDR3, as DNA: TGTGCCAGCTCTTCTTCGTCGGGACAGGGAGGCGAGCAGTACTTC. The full variable domain, rest sourced from reference TRBV18 and TRBJ2-7, is NAGVMQNPRHLVRRRGQEARLRCSPMKGHSHVYWYRQLPEEGLKFMVYLQKENIIDESGMPKERFSAEFPKEGPSILRIQQVVRGDSAAYFCASSSSSGQGGEQYFGPGTRLTVT.

This clone was counted once. The V call is TRBV18, the J call TRBJ1-2; perhaps TRBD1 as D (5 bases). The CDR3 has 13 residues. The germline gives CDR1 KGHSH, CDR2 LQKENI. V was shortened by 2 bases and J by 7 bases, with 11 bases between the two germline ends. The CDR3 DNA is TGTGCCAGCTCACCAACTCAGGGCTCTGGCTACACCTTC. Amino acids: CASSPTQGSGYTF.

This clone was recorded many times. The chain joins TRBV5-6 to TRBJ1-2; 7 bases match TRBD1. Per germline, CDR1 SGHDT and CDR2 YYEEEE. This CDR3 is built from 16 residues. V trimming: 0 bases; J trimming: 3 bases; junction bases outside the gene matches: 8. CDR3 nucleotide sequence: TGTGCCAGCAGCTTGGAGGGGGCTTCACACTACTATGGCTACACCTTC. Amino acid sequence: CASSLEGASHYYGYTF.

The chain carries TRBV25-1 and TRBJ1-1, with D possibly being TRBD1 (6 bases). This CDR3 is built from 14 residues. Germline values: CDR1 MGHDK, CDR2 SYGVNS. V shed 3 bases and J shed 0 bases, with 8 bases lying between them. The CDR3 sequence is CASSDGGLNTEAFF. The CDR3 bases are TGTGCCAGCAGTGACGGGGGGCTGAACACTGAAGCTTTCTTT.

The V and J genes are TRBV10-3 and TRBJ1-4; D might be TRBD1 (5 bases). Germline values: CDR1 ENHRY, CDR2 SYGVKD. V lost 2 bases and J lost 7, with 20 bases in between. This CDR3 is 17 amino acids long. The CDR3 protein is CAISEISREAGGEKLFF. Written as DNA, the CDR3 is TGTGCCATCAGTGAGATATCCAGGGAGGCTGGGGGTGAAAAACTGTTTTTT.

This chain links TRBV5-1 with TRBJ2-1, with D possibly matching TRBD2 (6 bases). The CDR3 runs 14 residues. Looked up from germline, CDR1 is SGHRS and CDR2 is YFSETQ. V lost 0 bases to trimming and J lost 7 bases, with 11 bases between them. The CDR3 sequence is CASSLGYRENEQFF. CDR3 DNA sequence: TGCGCCAGCAGCTTGGGATACCGGGAGAATGAGCAGTTCTTC.

The J gene is TRBJ2-5, the V gene TRBV5-1; TRBD1 aligns across 7 bases. The CDR3 is made up of 14 amino acids. Germline V gene sequence: CDR1 SGHRS, CDR2 YFSETQ. V was clipped by 2 bases and J by 3 bases; unmatched bases: 4. CDR3 bases: TGCGCCAGCAGCTTCCGGGACAGAAAAGAGACCCAGTACTTC. Its translation: CASSFRDRKETQYF.

V gene TRBV19 combines with J gene TRBJ1-4, with D hard to call. The CDR3 length is 12 residues. The V gene lost 5 bases and the J gene lost 8 bases, with 9 bases spanning the gap. CDR1 and CDR2 from the germline V gene are LNHDA and SQIVND (reference sequence). This chain's CDR3 is CASSLSREKLFF. Here the CDR3 DNA reads TGTGCCAGTAGTCTATCCAGGGAAAAACTGTTTTTT.

This clone showed up just a few times. The rearrangement joins TRBV9 to TRBJ2-7; 8 nucleotides agree with TRBD2. The ends lost 4 bases at V and 4 bases at J; junction bases unmatched: 7. The CDR3 consists of 14 residues. Germline V gene sequence: CDR1 SGDLS, CDR2 YYNGEE. The CDR3 protein is CASSPAGTRYEQYF. The CDR3 DNA reads as TGTGCCAGCAGCCCGGCTGGGACTAGATACGAGCAGTACTTC.

The chain carries TRBV7-8 and TRBJ1-1; D gene unclear. The V end was cut by 2 bases, the J end by 9 bases, with 16 bases between. Germline V lookup: CDR1 SGHVS, CDR2 FQNEAQ. The CDR3 length is 14 residues. The CDR3 reads CASSLSDLSNQAFF. For the CDR3, the DNA is TGTGCCAGCAGCTTATCTGATTTGAGTAACCAAGCTTTCTTT.

This sequence joins TRBV7-2 and TRBJ1-6; perhaps TRBD1 as D (5 bases). The CDR3 is 14 residues long. V was cut by 5 bases and J by 7 bases, with 12 bases left in between. The germline CDR1 and CDR2 sequences are SGHTA and FQGNSA. The chain's CDR3 is CASSRDSSNSPLHF. The CDR3 DNA sequence: TGTGCCAGCAGCCGAGACAGCAGCAATTCACCCCTCCACTTT.

CDR3 amino acids: CASSLQENTEAFF. CDR3 coding DNA: TGTGCCAGCAGCTTACAGGAGAACACTGAAGCTTTCTTT. The chain couples TRBV13 to TRBJ1-1; D ambiguous. The V end lost 2 bases, the J end lost 1 base, and 5 bases lay between the germline ends. This CDR3 spans 13 amino acids. The germline CDR1 and CDR2 sequences are PRHDT and FYEKMQ (reference sequence).

J is TRBJ2-3 and V is TRBV29-1; tentatively, D is TRBD1 (6 bases). This CDR3 is built from 12 residues. Germline CDR1 and CDR2: SQVTM and ANQGSEA. The V end lost 3 bases, the J end lost 5 bases, and 9 bases lay between the germline ends. CDR3 sequence: CSVDRGIDTQYF. In nucleotides, the CDR3 is TGCAGCGTTGATAGGGGGATAGATACGCAGTATTTT.

DNA of the CDR3: TGTGCCAGCAGCCCAGGGTGGGGCACTGAAGCTTTCTTT. Protein sequence: CASSPGWGTEAFF. The rearrangement uses TRBV28 and TRBJ1-1; D might be TRBD1 (5 bases). Germline loops: CDR1 MDHEN, CDR2 SYDVKM. The CDR3 covers 13 residues. V lost 6 bases to trimming and J lost 4 bases, with 12 bases between them.

This chain uses TRBV5-6 with TRBJ1-5; D uncertain. V gave up 1 base and J gave up 2 bases, with 13 bases separating them. In germline, CDR1 is SGHDT, CDR2 YYEEEE. The CDR3 extends over 16 amino acids. CDR3 amino acids: CASSLTGWEGNQPQHF. As DNA, the CDR3 is TGTGCCAGCAGCTTGACGGGATGGGAGGGCAATCAGCCCCAGCATTTT.

The rearrangement uses TRBV5-1 and TRBJ2-1; 11 bases map to TRBD2. Germline V gene sequence: CDR1 SGHRS, CDR2 YFSETQ. The CDR3 has 17 amino acids. The V and J ends lost 0 bases and 6 bases, in that order; junction bases with no gene match: 8. The CDR3 nucleotides are TGCGCCAGCAGCTTGGCCCTGGGTAGCGGGGGGGCCAATGAGCAGTTCTTC. This sequence encodes CASSLALGSGGANEQFF.

This clone was counted a single time. The genes are TRBV6-5 and TRBJ1-5; maybe TRBD1 (5 bases). Per germline, CDR1 MNHEY and CDR2 SVGAGI. The CDR3 has 13 amino acids. Trimming cost V 2 bases and J 6 bases, with 8 bases left between them. DNA of the CDR3: TGTGCCAGCAGTTACGTCGGGGGTCAGCCCCAGCATTTT. Translation gives CASSYVGGQPQHF.

This chain uses TRBV5-5 with TRBJ1-1, with 8 bases matching TRBD1. V trimming: 3 bases; J trimming: 0 bases; junction bases outside the gene matches: 1. CDR3 length equals 14 residues. Germline-derived CDR1 and CDR2 are SGHKS and YYEKEE (reference sequence). CDR3 sequence (DNA): TGTGCCAGCAGCTCCAGGGGGCTGAACACTGAAGCTTTCTTT. This translates into CASSSRGLNTEAFF.

This chain joins TRBV11-2 and TRBJ1-2; no definite D call. The length of the CDR3 is 13 residues. CDR1 is SGHAT, CDR2 FQNNGV, per germline. Trimming stripped 5 bases from V and 1 base from J, with 8 bases between. The CDR3, as DNA: TGTGCCAGCAGCACCAACATTAACTATGGCTACACCTTC. Translating gives CASSTNINYGYTF.

The genes are TRBV29-1 and TRBJ2-3; TRBD1 aligns across 7 bases. The V and J ends lost 7 bases and 3 bases, in that order; junction bases with no gene match: 10. CDR3 length: 14 amino acids. Germline CDR1 and CDR2: SQVTM and ANQGSEA. The CDR3 protein is CSGGDRVSTDTQYF. The CDR3 nucleotides are TGCAGCGGTGGCGACAGGGTTTCTACAGATACGCAGTATTTT.

The chain employs TRBV5-1 and TRBJ2-1; D not resolved. This CDR3 has 15 amino acids. V lost 0 bases and J 0 bases, leaving 7 bases between the germline ends. Germline CDR1 is SGHRS and CDR2 is YFSETQ. The CDR3 DNA reads TGCGCCAGCAGCTTGGCGGCTAGCTCCTACAATGAGCAGTTCTTC. This translates into CASSLAASSYNEQFF.

The chain employs TRBV2 and TRBJ1-4; 8 bases map to TRBD1. V was clipped by 6 bases and J by 4 bases; unmatched bases: 7. The CDR3 loop spans 15 amino acids. The germline V gene encodes CDR1 SNHLY and CDR2 FYNNEI. CDR3 loop: CASSGQGQVNEKLFF. CDR3 nucleotide sequence: TGTGCCAGCAGCGGACAGGGTCAAGTTAATGAAAAACTGTTTTTT.

V usage is TRBV2 and J usage is TRBJ1-5; 9 bases map to TRBD1. Looked up from germline, CDR1 is SNHLY and CDR2 is FYNNEI. After removal of 4 bases from V and 7 bases from J, the junction contained 8 bases not matched to a gene. The CDR3 covers 15 residues. The chain's CDR3 is CASSVRQGGGQPQHF. CDR3 DNA: TGTGCCAGCAGTGTTAGACAGGGGGGTGGACAGCCCCAGCATTTT.

This rearrangement joins TRBV4-2 to TRBJ2-7, with D possibly TRBD2 on 5 matching bases. CDR1 LGHNA and CDR2 YNFKEQ come from the germline V gene. The CDR3 runs 16 residues. The V and J ends lost 0 bases and 2 bases respectively, with 14 bases between them. Written as DNA, the CDR3 is TGTGCCAGCAGCCAAGATGGTTGGACGGGGACCTACGAGCAGTACTTC. It codes for CASSQDGWTGTYEQYF.

The chain combines TRBV29-1 with TRBJ1-2; D is perhaps TRBD1 (5 bases). This CDR3 region has 15 residues. V was shortened by 3 bases and J by 6 bases, with 20 bases between the two germline ends. Looked up from germline, CDR1 is SQVTM and CDR2 is ANQGSEA. The CDR3 region is CSVDGGSRVGHGYTF. The CDR3 DNA sequence: TGCAGCGTTGACGGGGGTAGCAGGGTGGGTCATGGCTACACCTTC.

The rearrangement links TRBV5-1 to TRBJ2-1; 9 bases fit TRBD2. Germline CDR1 reads SGHRS; CDR2 reads YFSETQ. This CDR3 is 15 amino acids long. With 4 bases clipped from V and 7 bases from J, the junction kept 9 bases outside the gene matches. In DNA, the CDR3 is TGCGCCAGCAGCGCGTGGGGGACTAGCATGAATGAGCAGTTCTTC. Protein sequence: CASSAWGTSMNEQFF.